Presented here are 7 T cell receptor beta chains from one specimen sequenced in a study of OX40 agonist ivuxolimab in advanced cancers. The repertoire was sequenced with immunoSEQ multiplex PCR; TCRdb's copy has only in-frame clones and lacks some. The sample includes some 70,000 clones, over 75% of them seen just once. Here the sequenced sample was CD4+ or CD8+ T cells sorted from blood, taken in a trial of the OX40 agonist ivuxolimab. These receptors were obtained from an adult with an advanced solid tumor such as melanoma, head and neck, liver or kidney cancer.

This clone showed up just a few times. This chain uses TRBV7-2 with TRBJ2-7; D perhaps matches TRBD2 (5 bases). This CDR3 is 14 amino acids long. The V end was cut by 5 bases, the J end by 6 bases, with 17 bases between. CDR1 SGHTA and CDR2 FQGNSA come from the germline V gene. CDR3 region: CASSLPGRATEQYF. The CDR3 DNA follows: TGTGCCAGCAGCCTACCTGGGCGGGCTACCGAGCAGTACTTC.

The chain combines TRBV28 with TRBJ2-1, with 8 bases identical to TRBD2. The V gene's germline CDR1 is MDHEN and CDR2 SYDVKM. The CDR3 length is 15 residues. Trimming took 4 bases from V and 2 from J; bases not matched to a gene: 4. The DNA of the CDR3 is TGTGCCAGCAGTTCAACTAGCGGAACCTACAATGAGCAGTTCTTC. Translation: CASSSTSGTYNEQFF.

The J gene is TRBJ2-5, the V gene TRBV28, with TRBD1 matching over 9 bases. V shed 2 bases and J 11 bases; nucleotides not matched to a gene: 12. Germline V gives CDR1 MDHEN, CDR2 SYDVKM. The CDR3 length is 15 residues. The CDR3 spells CASSLIRQGVTGQYF. The CDR3 DNA reads as TGTGCCAGCAGTTTAATTCGACAGGGGGTAACGGGGCAGTACTTC.

The chain has TRBV28 and TRBJ2-7; D may match TRBD1 or TRBD2 (5 bases each). Germline values: CDR1 MDHEN, CDR2 SYDVKM. Trimming removed 5 bases from V and 7 bases from J, with 21 bases in between. The CDR3 is made up of 15 amino acids. Here the CDR3 DNA reads TGTGCCAGCAGTGACCCTTCCCGGGACCCTTTAGAGCAGTACGTC. Amino acid sequence: CASSDPSRDPLEQYV.

The rearrangement uses TRBV7-2 and TRBJ2-1, with D perhaps assigned TRBD1 or TRBD2 (5 bases each). V was cut by 3 bases and J by 10 bases, with 19 bases left in between. The CDR3 totals 15 residues. Per the germline V gene, CDR1 is SGHTA and CDR2 is FQGNSA. The CDR3 here is CASSFTGTSASEQFF. CDR3 sequence (DNA): TGTGCCAGCAGCTTCACCGGGACGTCCGCCTCGGAGCAGTTCTTC.

The rearrangement joins TRBV6-1 to TRBJ2-3, with D maybe TRBD1 (5 bases). Between the trimmed V and J ends, which lost 8 bases and 3 bases, there was a span of 12 bases. The germline CDR1 and CDR2 sequences are MNHNS and SASEGT. This CDR3 has 13 residues. The CDR3 DNA reads as TGTGCCAGCGAGTCTCCAGGGACAGATACGCAGTATTTT. Its translation: CASESPGTDTQYF.

This clone was found a few times. The chain uses TRBV7-2 and TRBJ2-3; D may match TRBD1 or TRBD2 (5 bases each). V was clipped by 3 bases and J by 11 bases, with 24 bases between them. The length of the CDR3 is 16 residues. Germline V gives CDR1 SGHTA, CDR2 FQGNSA. The CDR3 sequence: CASSFVREGPPLGQYF. The CDR3, as DNA: TGTGCCAGCAGCTTCGTTAGAGAGGGACCTCCTTTGGGGCAGTATTTT.